The rows below give T cell receptor beta chains drawn from one sample of a study. TCRdb ran MiXCR on the 5' RACE reads and lists one entry per CDR3 protein. The repertoire consists of roughly 42,000 distinct CDR3 sequences, with about 32% occurring once and the leading ten covering approximately 4%. Sequencing was carried out using tumor-infiltrating memory CD4+ T cells sorted from the breast tumor. These receptors came from a female donor with breast cancer. Both conserved end residues are part of each CDR3. The D gene is left open where the match is weak. Some rows have no size entry. The others give once, few or many, or a class for an expanded clone.

clone_size	v_call	d_call	j_call	cdr3_length	cdr3_aa	cdr3_nt
NA	TRBV20-1	NA	TRBJ1-5	17	CSASPPNPNPSNQPQHF	TGCAGTGCTAGCCCCCCTAACCCAAATCCCAGCAATCAGCCCCAGCATTTT
NA	TRBV21-1	NA	TRBJ1-1	14	CASRTELWETEAFF	TGTGCCAGTCGGACAGAACTTTGGGAAACTGAAGCTTTCTTT
few	TRBV24-1	NA	TRBJ2-2	15	CATSYGVTNTGELFF	TGTGCCACCAGTTACGGCGTAACGAACACCGGGGAGCTGTTTTTT
NA	TRBV4-2	TRBD2	TRBJ2-7	15	CASSQGTSGAYEQYF	TGTGCCAGCAGCCAAGGGACTAGCGGGGCCTACGAGCAGTACTTC
many	TRBV12-3/TRBV12-4	TRBD1	TRBJ2-7	11	CATSGGFEQYF	TGTGCCACTTCAGGGGGCTTCGAGCAGTACTTC
medium-sized	TRBV7-7	NA	TRBJ2-5	11	CASSLGGTQYF	TGTGCCAGCAGCTTAGGAGGGACCCAGTACTTC
few	TRBV6-5	NA	TRBJ1-5	13	CASSSGRGQPQHF	TGTGCCAGCAGTTCCGGAAGAGGCCAGCCCCAGCATTTT
NA	TRBV6-6	NA	TRBJ2-7	14	CASSYRTGTYEQYF	TGTGCCAGCAGTTATAGAACTGGAACCTACGAGCAGTACTTC
NA	TRBV10-3	NA	TRBJ2-1	15	CAISELEGSDNEQLF	TGTGCCATCAGTGAGTTGGAGGGGAGCGACAATGAGCAGCTCTTC
NA	TRBV4-2	TRBD1	TRBJ2-7	15	CASSRGTGESYEQYF	TGTGCCAGCAGCCGAGGGACAGGGGAGAGCTACGAGCAGTACTTC
NA	TRBV5-1	NA	TRBJ2-1	16	CASSLEVGAPYNEQFF	TGCGCCAGCAGCTTGGAAGTGGGAGCGCCTTACAATGAGCAGTTCTTC
few	TRBV20-1	TRBD2	TRBJ2-2	15	CSASGLAANTGELFF	TGCAGTGCTAGCGGGCTAGCGGCGAACACCGGGGAGCTGTTTTTT
many	TRBV4-3	NA	TRBJ2-7	14	CASSQGRGSYEQYF	TGCGCCAGCAGCCAAGGGAGGGGCTCCTACGAGCAGTACTTC
NA	TRBV28	TRBD1	TRBJ2-7	15	CASSSPGTGLREQYF	TGTGCCAGCAGTTCACCCGGGACAGGGCTGCGAGAGCAGTACTTC
NA	TRBV14	NA	TRBJ2-3	22	CASGRGLRARSQPTSRTDTQYF	TGTGCCAGCGGTAGGGGTCTACGTGCTCGATCCCAACCCACGAGCCGCACAGATACGCAGTATTTT
few	TRBV28	TRBD2	TRBJ2-7	17	CASSSSPGLAGSYEQYF	TGTGCCAGCAGTTCATCCCCGGGACTAGCGGGCTCTTACGAGCAGTACTTC